This TCR beta chain derives from a study of brain T cells in children with intractable seizures (dated by TCRdb to 2020 to 2022). With regard to the full study: Resected brain tissue from more than 40 pediatric epilepsy surgery cases was first screened for immune gene transcripts using a NanoString immunology panel. Among the approximately 12 selected surgery cases, eight also had pre-surgery blood sequenced, leaving four with brain tissue only.

TCR beta chain sequences were generated from genomic DNA using the immunoSEQ assay. Regarding the original processing steps: CDR3 sequences that did not begin with the conserved framework cysteine at position 104 were removed by hand. To get clonality, the normalized Shannon's Diversity Index was subtracted from one, giving values from 0 (maximal diversity) to 1 (oligoclonal). To check whether a given CDR3 had different frequencies in two samples, for example brain versus blood, chi-squared comparison-of-proportions tests were used. Public clonotypes were found through immuneACCESS searches, while the VDJdb browser was used to judge similarity to known antiviral clonotypes. The source is immuneACCESS, and TCRdb retained only in-frame sequences with V and J called. Part of the clones is not carried over; for the studies checked, unresolved V genes explain less than half of this, and the remainder is unexplained. That table gives V, J and clone size, and the DNA gave D and trimming. This sample lists about 340,000 clones; roughly 93% were detected once. The ten largest clones add up to roughly 5.7% of the sample.

Overall results and qualifications from the work: Because sequencing depth differed between pre- and post-surgery blood, the absence of clones from the pre-surgery sample may reflect undersampling. Viral specificity was inferred only from CDR3 sequence similarity, and patients' HCMV serostatus was unknown.

What the time point label conveys for this sample: blood from clinic visit 5 months post-surgery; TSC patient then seizure free. The surgery cases with the highest brain T cell transcript signatures were chosen for TCR beta chain sequencing of brain tissue, and also of blood when blood was available. Before surgery, the patients had been given at least one anti-epileptic drug. The TCR-sequenced patients were children whose drug-resistant epilepsy was caused by tuberous sclerosis complex, focal cortical dysplasia, Rasmussen encephalitis or hemimegalencephaly. The Monarch genomic DNA purification kit was used to extract bulk genomic DNA from unsorted brain tissue and whole blood. Details on this clone: Its target antigen remains unknown. Base qualities are missing; no much larger clone stands one base away.

The sample in question was peripheral blood, obtained roughly 5 months after surgery. The receptor was isolated from a boy under two years old with tuberous sclerosis and intractable seizures.

CDR3 protein: CAWSVLGYLTEAFF. In nucleotide form, the sequence is TGTGCCTGGAGTGTATTAGGGTATCTCACTGAAGCTTTCTTT. The chain is made from TRBV30 and TRBJ1-1; the D segment cannot be called with confidence. For CDR1 and CDR2, the germline V gene (reference sequence) lists GTSNPN and SVGIG. The junction shows trimming of 0 bases on V and 4 bases on J, plus 12 bases between the germline ends. There are 14 amino acids in the CDR3, from cysteine to phenylalanine inclusive. This entry keeps only the CDR3 DNA: 42 bases, framed from base 1. This CDR3, with the reference TRBV30 and TRBJ1-1 proteins standing in past its ends, gives the full variable domain SQTIHQWPATLVQPVGSPLSLECTVEGTSNPNLYWYRQAAGRGLQLLFYSVGIGQISSEVPQNLSASRPQDRQFILSSKKLLLSDSGFYLCAWSVLGYLTEAFFGQGTRLTVV.